A single sample gave rise to the 17 T cell receptor beta chains below, sequenced in a study of T-cell reconstitution after alpha-beta-depleted transplantation in children. The authors prepared the TCRbeta library with unique molecular identifiers. MiXCR was run by TCRdb on the PCR reads, yielding one entry per CDR3 protein. Altogether around 680,000 distinct CDR3 sequences are present, roughly 15% being singletons, with the ten largest covering 0.9% to 1.2%. Sequenced material: PBMCs from the stem cell graft donor, taken from the stem cell graft. All receptors come from a human donor who donated a stem cell graft to a child with acute myeloid leukemia.

This clonotype came up a few times. The chain has TRBV7-9 and TRBJ2-2; D unresolved. V was clipped by 3 bases and J by 0 bases, with 11 bases between them. Germline CDR1 and CDR2: SEHNR and FQNEAQ (reference sequence). This CDR3 contains 16 residues. The CDR3 coding sequence is TGTGCCAGCAGCTTCACCGCCACCCCGAACACCGGGGAGCTGTTTTTT. Encoded protein: CASSFTATPNTGELFF.

This clonotype showed up just a few times. The chain employs TRBV6-5 and TRBJ2-5; the D gene is possibly TRBD2 (6 bases). Germline V gives CDR1 MNHEY, CDR2 SVGAGI. V gave up 6 bases and J gave up 2 bases, with 13 bases separating them. CDR3 length equals 14 residues. CDR3 protein: CASSQTGTQETQYF. CDR3 bases: TGTGCCAGCAGCCAGACCGGGACTCAAGAGACCCAGTACTTC.

V usage is TRBV12-3 or TRBV12-4 and J usage is TRBJ1-5; the D gene is possibly TRBD1 (5 bases). This CDR3 has 15 residues. V was pared by 6 bases and J by 0 bases, with 12 bases between. CDR3 nucleotides: TGTGCCAGCAGCGCACTGACAGCTAGCAATCAGCCCCAGCATTTT. Translation: CASSALTASNQPQHF.

There are a few counts of this clonotype. This sequence joins TRBV6-5 and TRBJ1-2; TRBD1 matches at 7 bases. The V and J ends lost 0 bases and 4 bases, in that order; junction bases with no gene match: 5. CDR1 is MNHEY, CDR2 SVGAGI, per germline. This CDR3 is built from 15 residues. The CDR3 reads CASSYSMGQPYGYTF. The CDR3 DNA reads as TGTGCCAGCAGTTACTCGATGGGACAGCCCTATGGCTACACCTTC.

Of note for this clonotype: A much larger clone differs by one base, so this may be a read error. This rearrangement joins TRBV5-1 to TRBJ1-2; the match to TRBD1 covers 7 bases. The CDR3 has 15 amino acids. CDR1 and CDR2 from the germline V gene are SGHRS and YFSETQ. The CDR3 sequence: CAGSLETGTIYGYTF. Here the CDR3 DNA reads TGCGCCGGCAGCCTCGAGACAGGGACCATCTATGGCTACACCTTC.

This clonotype was detected only a few times. The V call is TRBV5-1, the J call TRBJ2-3; tentatively, D is TRBD2 (5 bases). V was cut by 3 bases and J by 9 bases, with 11 bases left in between. Looked up from germline, CDR1 is SGHRS and CDR2 is YFSETQ. The CDR3 covers 12 residues. Here the CDR3 DNA reads TGCGCCAGCAGCTCTGAGACTACCACGCAGTATTTT. This gives the protein CASSSETTTQYF.

This clonotype was found many times. The chain employs TRBV6-1 and TRBJ1-1; a weak D match, TRBD1 (5 bases). Germline V gene data show CDR1 as MNHNS and CDR2 as SASEGT. The CDR3 extends over 14 amino acids. V was trimmed by 8 bases and J by 11 bases, leaving 24 bases between them. CDR3 coding DNA: TGTGCCAGCTTTATTAGGGCAGACGGGACTACTGCTTTCTTT. It translates to CASFIRADGTTAFF.

This clonotype was counted only a few times. J is TRBJ1-5 and V is TRBV6-2 or TRBV6-3; D is perhaps TRBD1 (5 bases). Germline V gene lookup returns CDR1 MNHEY and CDR2 SVGEGT. The CDR3 contains 14 residues. Trimming removed 4 bases at V and 6 bases at J, with 13 bases between. The CDR3 bases are TGTGCCAGCAGTTGGGGCAGGGACTTTCAGCCCCAGCATTTT. Amino acids: CASSWGRDFQPQHF.

The chain links TRBV10-3 to TRBJ1-1; no firm D call. V was cut by 9 bases and J by 1 base, with 9 bases left in between. The CDR3 runs to 12 residues. Germline V CDR1 and CDR2: ENHRY, SYGVKD. Here the CDR3 DNA reads TGTGCCATAGGGAGAGAGAACACTGAAGCTTTCTTT. This translates into CAIGRENTEAFF.

This clonotype was counted ten times or more. The chain combines TRBV20-1 with TRBJ2-3; 10 bases map to TRBD1. Germline V gives CDR1 DFQATT, CDR2 SNEGSKA (reference sequence). The CDR3 is 15 residues long. V was pared by 5 bases and J by 4 bases, with 9 bases of the junction left unmatched. The chain's CDR3 is CSAPKGTGAPDTQYF. In DNA form, the CDR3 reads TGCAGTGCTCCCAAAGGGACAGGGGCCCCAGATACGCAGTATTTT.

This clonotype was counted between two and nine times. The CDR3 DNA is TGCAGTGCTAGAGATCTCGGGGAGTCCGGGGAGCTGTTTTTT. This sequence encodes CSARDLGESGELFF. The chain joins TRBV20-1 to TRBJ2-2; D is possibly TRBD2 (5 bases). The CDR3 runs 14 residues. V was cut by 0 bases and J by 6 bases, with 11 bases left in between. Germline V CDR1 and CDR2: DFQATT, SNEGSKA (reference sequence).

At least ten counts were recorded for this clonotype. The V call is TRBV20-1, the J call TRBJ1-5; TRBD1 might be the D (5 bases). Germline V CDR1 and CDR2: DFQATT, SNEGSKA (reference sequence). Trimming removed 5 bases at V and 9 bases at J, with 17 bases between. The CDR3 is 13 residues long. The CDR3 sequence: CSAGGMERAPQHF. DNA for the CDR3: TGCAGTGCTGGGGGTATGGAGCGGGCGCCCCAGCATTTT.

This chain links TRBV7-7 with TRBJ2-1; TRBD1 agrees at 11 bases. CDR1 is SSHAT, CDR2 FNYEAQ, per germline (reference sequence). The length of the CDR3 is 15 residues. The V segment lost 4 bases and the J segment 7 bases; nucleotides outside the gene matches: 6. The CDR3 nucleotides are TGTGCCAGCAGCTCGGGGACAGGGGGGACGAATGAGCAGTTCTTC. This sequence encodes CASSSGTGGTNEQFF.

This chain links TRBV4-1 with TRBJ2-2, with 13 nucleotides matching TRBD2. V was pared by 4 bases and J by 2 bases, with 16 bases of the junction left unmatched. Germline V gene sequence: CDR1 MGHRA, CDR2 YSYEKL. The CDR3 is 21 residues long. The CDR3 sequence: CASSPGSGLAGAGENTGELFF. The CDR3 nucleotides are TGCGCCAGCAGCCCCGGTAGTGGACTAGCGGGGGCCGGGGAAAACACCGGGGAGCTGTTTTTT.

This clonotype was counted only a few times. The V and J genes are TRBV7-9 and TRBJ2-1; D is uncertain. Trimming removed 5 bases from V and 0 bases from J, with 8 bases in between. The CDR3 runs to 14 residues. In germline, CDR1 is SEHNR, CDR2 FQNEAQ (reference sequence). The CDR3 coding sequence is TGTGCCAGCAGCCTAGTCAACTCCTACAATGAGCAGTTCTTC. It yields the protein CASSLVNSYNEQFF.

The table lists this clonotype with many counts. This chain links TRBV12-3 or TRBV12-4 with TRBJ1-2, with TRBD1 matching over 9 bases. This CDR3 has 14 residues. After removal of 5 bases from V and 5 bases from J, the junction contained 6 bases not matched to a gene. This CDR3 reads CASSLDRGKYGYTF. The CDR3 DNA reads TGTGCCAGCAGTCTCGACAGGGGGAAATATGGCTACACCTTC.

V usage is TRBV14 and J usage is TRBJ2-3; D is perhaps TRBD1 or TRBD2 (5 bases each). The CDR3 loop spans 14 amino acids. Per germline, CDR1 SGHDN and CDR2 FVKESK. Trimming left V 2 bases short and J 4 bases short, with 10 bases between. In DNA form, the CDR3 reads TGTGCCAGCAGCCAATTTGGGGGACCAGATACGCAGTATTTT. Protein sequence: CASSQFGGPDTQYF.